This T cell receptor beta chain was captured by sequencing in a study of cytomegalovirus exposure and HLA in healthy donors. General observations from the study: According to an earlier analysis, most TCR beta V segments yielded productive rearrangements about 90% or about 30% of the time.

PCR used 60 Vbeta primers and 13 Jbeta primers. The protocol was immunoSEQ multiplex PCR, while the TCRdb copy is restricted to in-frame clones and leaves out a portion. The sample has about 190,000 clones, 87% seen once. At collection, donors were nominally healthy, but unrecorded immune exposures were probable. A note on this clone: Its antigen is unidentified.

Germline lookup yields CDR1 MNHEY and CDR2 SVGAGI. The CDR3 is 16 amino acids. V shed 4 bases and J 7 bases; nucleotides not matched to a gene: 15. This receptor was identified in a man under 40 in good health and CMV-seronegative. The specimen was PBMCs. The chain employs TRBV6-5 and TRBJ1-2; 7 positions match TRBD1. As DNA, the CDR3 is TGTGCCAGCAGTTCCTGGGACAGCATATATAGAGGTGGCTACACCTTC. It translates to CASSSWDSIYRGGYTF.